The 27 T cell receptor beta chains listed next were all sequenced from one sample in a study of cytomegalovirus exposure and HLA in healthy donors. The PCR employed 60 Vbeta primers together with 13 Jbeta primers. Libraries were prepared by immunoSEQ multiplex PCR; TCRdb keeps only in-frame clonotypes and omits some of them. The sample records some 180,000 clones, 77% being singletons. What was sequenced was PBMCs. Source of these receptors: a man in his late teens or twenties in good health and CMV-seronegative.

The V gene is TRBV2, the J gene TRBJ1-1; 8 positions match TRBD1. V was pared by 7 bases and J by 8 bases, with 9 bases of the junction left unmatched. The CDR3 runs 13 residues. Germline assignment: CDR1 SNHLY and CDR2 FYNNEI. The CDR3 nucleotides are TGTGCCAGCAACCCGGACAGGGCGTCCGAAGCTTTCTTT. It codes for CASNPDRASEAFF.

The chain is built from TRBV19 and TRBJ2-2, with D perhaps TRBD2 (5 bases). The CDR3 length is 12 residues. Germline assignment: CDR1 LNHDA and CDR2 SQIVND (reference sequence). V was trimmed by 5 bases and J by 5 bases, leaving 6 bases between them. The CDR3 nucleotides read TGTGCCAGTAGTGGGGAGACCGGGGAGCTGTTTTTT. Amino acids: CASSGETGELFF.

This clone turned up a few times. In nucleotides, the CDR3 is TGTGCCAGCAGCACCCGTCGGGGGGGTAGCACAGATACGCAGTATTTT. It yields the protein CASSTRRGGSTDTQYF. This chain connects TRBV7-3 to TRBJ2-3; 8 bases align to TRBD2. V dropped 5 bases and J dropped 0; count of bases not matched to a gene: 7. The CDR3 spans 16 residues. CDR1 SGHTA and CDR2 FQGTGA come from the germline V gene.

The V and J genes are TRBV13 and TRBJ1-3; D not certain. Trimming cost V 1 base and J 0 bases, with 7 bases left between them. This CDR3 is 15 amino acids long. Germline loops: CDR1 PRHDT, CDR2 FYEKMQ (reference sequence). CDR3 nucleotide sequence: TGTGCCAGCAGCTTAGTTCCCAGCTCTGGAAACACCATATATTTT. It encodes CASSLVPSSGNTIYF.

The chain couples TRBV19 to TRBJ2-3; 9 bases are shared with TRBD2. Germline CDR1 and CDR2: LNHDA and SQIVND (reference sequence). This CDR3 spans 18 amino acids. The trim removed 3 bases at V and 2 bases at J, leaving 12 bases unmatched. The CDR3, as DNA: TGTGCCAGTAGTATTGGGAGCCGCGGGGGGGCGATCACAGATACGCAGTATTTT. It translates to CASSIGSRGGAITDTQYF.

CDR3 sequence: CASSSGYNEQFF. DNA of the CDR3: TGTGCCAGCAGCTCCGGTTACAATGAGCAGTTCTTC. The chain couples TRBV5-5 to TRBJ2-1; D is uncertain. Per the germline V gene, CDR1 is SGHKS and CDR2 is YYEKEE (reference sequence). Trimming took 3 bases from V and 4 from J, leaving 5 bases between them. The CDR3 extends over 12 amino acids. Full variable domain (remainder filled in from reference TRBV5-5 and TRBJ2-1): DAGVTQSPTHLIKTRGQQVTLRCSPISGHKSVSWYQQVLGQGPQFIFQYYEKEERGRGNFPDRFSARQFPNYSSELNVNALLLGDSALYLCASSSGYNEQFFGPGTRLTVL.

The CDR3 region has the DNA TGTGCCAGCAGCTTAGAGTTGGGTAGCGGATGGGATACGCAGTATTTT. The encoded protein is CASSLELGSGWDTQYF. The chain has TRBV7-6 and TRBJ2-3, with D maybe TRBD2 (6 bases). Germline V CDR1 and CDR2: SGHVS, FNYEAQ. The CDR3 length is 16 residues. V lost 1 base, J lost 6 bases, and 17 bases lay in between.

The chain links TRBV29-1 to TRBJ1-2; D possibly corresponds to TRBD1 (6 bases). The germline V and J ends were trimmed by 6 bases and 2 bases, with 13 bases remaining between them. CDR1 and CDR2 (germline): SQVTM, ANQGSEA. This CDR3 has 13 residues. The CDR3 coding sequence is TGCAGCGTCAAGGGGGGGGCAAACTATGGCTACACCTTC. Translated: CSVKGGANYGYTF.

The CDR3 reads CASSRQIRDTQYF. Here the CDR3 DNA reads TGTGCCAGTAGTCGCCAGATCCGAGATACGCAGTATTTT. The chain joins TRBV19 to TRBJ2-3; no clear D gene. Germline loops: CDR1 LNHDA, CDR2 SQIVND (reference sequence). V shed 5 bases and J shed 5 bases, with 11 bases lying between them. This CDR3 comprises 13 residues.

The chain carries TRBV13 and TRBJ1-1, with D uncertain. Germline V CDR1 and CDR2: PRHDT, FYEKMQ (reference sequence). The CDR3 has 13 amino acids. With 1 base removed from V and 8 bases from J, the gap between germline ends came to 11 bases. CDR3 in amino acids: CASSLVTAEEAFF. The CDR3 bases are TGTGCCAGCAGCTTAGTTACAGCAGAAGAAGCTTTCTTT.

This chain links TRBV9 with TRBJ2-7, with D perhaps TRBD2 (6 bases). Trimming left V 4 bases short and J 5 bases short, with 13 bases between. CDR3 length equals 13 residues. Germline CDR1 and CDR2: SGDLS and YYNGEE. For the CDR3, the DNA is TGTGCCAGCAGCAACCGTCCGGGGGACGAGCAGTACTTC. This codes for CASSNRPGDEQYF.

The chain has TRBV10-3 and TRBJ2-7, with 8 bases identical to TRBD2. J lost 4 bases, V lost 6 bases, and 14 bases had no gene match. This CDR3 has 16 amino acids. In germline, CDR1 is ENHRY, CDR2 SYGVKD. CDR3: CAISRIGTSIIYEQYF. The CDR3 nucleotides are TGTGCCATCAGCCGAATCGGGACTAGTATTATTTACGAGCAGTACTTC.

The CDR3 loop is CASSPDRGSQETQYF. The CDR3, as DNA: TGTGCCAGCAGCCCGGATAGGGGGTCCCAAGAGACCCAGTACTTC. V usage is TRBV4-2 and J usage is TRBJ2-5; the D gene is possibly TRBD1 (6 bases). CDR3 length: 15 residues. V was clipped by 4 bases and J by 1 base, with 13 bases between them. Per germline, CDR1 LGHNA and CDR2 YNFKEQ.

The chain carries TRBV7-2 and TRBJ2-5; 8 nucleotides agree with TRBD2. The CDR3 is made up of 14 amino acids. Germline V lookup: CDR1 SGHTA, CDR2 FQGNSA. V was clipped by 5 bases and J by 5 bases; unmatched bases: 7. The chain's CDR3 is CASSPPGGRETQYF. In nucleotides, the CDR3 is TGTGCCAGCAGCCCGCCGGGCGGGAGGGAGACCCAGTACTTC.

The chain couples TRBV4-3 to TRBJ2-1; unclear D gene. The CDR3 sequence is 14 residues long. V was shortened by 0 bases and J by 7 bases, with 10 bases between the two germline ends. Germline-derived CDR1 and CDR2 are LGHNA and YSLEER. CDR3 loop: CASSQEAESNEQFF. Written as DNA, the CDR3 is TGCGCCAGCAGCCAAGAGGCGGAAAGTAATGAGCAGTTCTTC.

The chain joins TRBV7-9 to TRBJ2-5, with TRBD1 identical over 7 bases. The V segment lost 3 bases and the J segment 2 bases; nucleotides outside the gene matches: 6. This CDR3 region has 15 residues. Per germline, CDR1 SEHNR and CDR2 FQNEAQ (reference sequence). This chain's CDR3 is CASSFEGTVQETQYF. The CDR3 region has the DNA TGTGCCAGCAGCTTTGAGGGGACAGTACAAGAGACCCAGTACTTC.

This clone was counted a few times. V gene TRBV6-1 combines with J gene TRBJ1-5; D uncertain. The ends were cut back, 2 bases at V and 2 bases at J, with 10 bases in the middle. This CDR3 is 15 amino acids long. Germline CDR1 is MNHNS and CDR2 is SASEGT. The CDR3 bases are TGTGCCAGCAGTGAAATCGGGATGGGCAATCAGCCCCAGCATTTT. Translated: CASSEIGMGNQPQHF.

In this sample, this clone turned up once. The chain recombines TRBV30 with TRBJ1-4, with 7 bases identical to TRBD1. The germline V gene has CDR1 GTSNPN and CDR2 SVGIG (reference sequence). The length of the CDR3 is 16 residues. With 0 bases clipped from V and 7 bases from J, the junction kept 11 bases outside the gene matches. In nucleotides, the CDR3 is TGTGCCTGGAGTGTTGGGCACAGGGGAGGAGGTGAAAAACTGTTTTTT. It translates to CAWSVGHRGGGEKLFF.

This clone was seen more than once but under ten times. The rearrangement joins TRBV6-6 to TRBJ2-5, with 8 bases lining up with TRBD2. Per germline, CDR1 MNHNY and CDR2 SVGAGI (reference sequence). The length of the CDR3 is 14 residues. The J segment lost 4 bases and the V segment lost 7 bases, leaving 8 bases of the junction unmatched. The CDR3 spells CASIDGGAGETQYF. The CDR3 bases are TGTGCCAGCATCGACGGGGGGGCTGGAGAGACCCAGTACTTC.

The chain employs TRBV5-4 and TRBJ1-2, with D uncertain. The CDR3 is made up of 13 amino acids. The V gene lost 4 bases and the J gene lost 1 base, with 8 bases spanning the gap. The germline gives CDR1 SGHNT, CDR2 YYREEE (reference sequence). The DNA of the CDR3 is TGTGCCAGCAGCAAGGAGGTTAACTATGGCTACACCTTC. Translated, it gives CASSKEVNYGYTF.

This sequence joins TRBV5-1 and TRBJ1-1; 10 bases match TRBD1. CDR1 is SGHRS, CDR2 YFSETQ, per germline. CDR3 length: 14 amino acids. Unmatched junction bases numbered 5, after V lost 4 bases and J lost 5 bases. The CDR3, as DNA: TGCGCCAGCAGCCTACCGGGACAGGGGACTGAAGCTTTCTTT. This codes for CASSLPGQGTEAFF.

This clone was counted a single time. Here the CDR3 DNA reads TGTGCCAGCAGCTCCCGCAGGGGGCATCAGCCCCAGCATTTT. It codes for CASSSRRGHQPQHF. The V and J genes are TRBV21-1 and TRBJ1-5; the D call of TRBD1 is as the table states it, not checked on the DNA. TRBV21-1 is shown as a pseudogene. CDR3 length: 14 residues.

The gene calls are TRBV5-1 and TRBJ2-7, with 7 bases identical to TRBD1. CDR3 length: 13 amino acids. The V gene end was trimmed by 3 bases and the J gene end by 2 bases; junction bases not matched to a gene: 2. The V gene's germline CDR1 is SGHRS and CDR2 YFSETQ. The CDR3 loop reads CASSWGQTYEQYF. The CDR3 bases are TGCGCCAGCAGCTGGGGACAGACCTACGAGCAGTACTTC.

The chain joins TRBV30 to TRBJ2-1, with D possibly matching TRBD2 (6 bases). Germline V lookup: CDR1 GTSNPN, CDR2 SVGIG (reference sequence). The V and J ends lost 4 bases and 6 bases respectively, with 7 bases between them. This CDR3 has 11 residues. The CDR3 DNA is TGTGCCTGGACCGGGGGCAATGAGCAGTTCTTC. This codes for CAWTGGNEQFF.

The rearrangement uses TRBV11-1 and TRBJ1-5; 9 bases match TRBD1. J gave up 3 bases and V 3 bases, and 15 bases lay outside the gene matches. This CDR3 has 19 amino acids. CDR1 is SGHAT, CDR2 FQDESV, per germline (reference sequence). The CDR3 bases are TGTGCCAGCAGCTTGGACAATATCGGGACAGGGACCCCCAATCAGCCCCAGCATTTT. Amino acids: CASSLDNIGTGTPNQPQHF.

V is TRBV20-1 and J is TRBJ1-1; maybe TRBD1 (5 bases). V lost 7 bases to trimming and J lost 3 bases, with 9 bases between them. Germline V CDR1 and CDR2: DFQATT, SNEGSKA (reference sequence). The CDR3 is made up of 11 amino acids. The CDR3 DNA reads TGCAGTGTCCTGACAGACACTGAAGCTTTCTTT. It yields the protein CSVLTDTEAFF.

This chain connects TRBV5-1 to TRBJ1-1, with D possibly TRBD1 on 6 matching bases. Trimming pared 6 bases from V and 1 base from J, leaving 13 bases between. Germline lookup yields CDR1 SGHRS and CDR2 YFSETQ. CDR3 length equals 14 residues. The CDR3 protein is CASNLQTGNTEAFF. The DNA of the CDR3 is TGCGCCAGCAATCTCCAGACAGGGAACACTGAAGCTTTCTTT.